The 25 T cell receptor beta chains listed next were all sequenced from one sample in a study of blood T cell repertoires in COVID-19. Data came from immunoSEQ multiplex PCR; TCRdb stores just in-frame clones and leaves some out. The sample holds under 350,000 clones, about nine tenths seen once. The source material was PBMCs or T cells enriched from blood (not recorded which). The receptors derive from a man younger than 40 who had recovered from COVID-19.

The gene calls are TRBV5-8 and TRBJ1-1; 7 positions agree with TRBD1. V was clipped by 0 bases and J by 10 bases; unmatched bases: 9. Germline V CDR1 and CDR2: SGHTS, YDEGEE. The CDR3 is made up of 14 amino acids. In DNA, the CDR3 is TGTGCCAGCAGCTTGGAACAGGGGAAAAGAGGAGCTTTCTTT. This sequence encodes CASSLEQGKRGAFF.

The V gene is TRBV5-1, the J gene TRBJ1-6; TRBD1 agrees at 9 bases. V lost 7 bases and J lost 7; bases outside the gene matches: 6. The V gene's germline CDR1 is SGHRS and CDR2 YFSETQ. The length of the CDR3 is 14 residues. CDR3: CASEDGTGNSPLHF. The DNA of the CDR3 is TGCGCCAGCGAGGACGGGACAGGGAATTCACCCCTCCACTTT.

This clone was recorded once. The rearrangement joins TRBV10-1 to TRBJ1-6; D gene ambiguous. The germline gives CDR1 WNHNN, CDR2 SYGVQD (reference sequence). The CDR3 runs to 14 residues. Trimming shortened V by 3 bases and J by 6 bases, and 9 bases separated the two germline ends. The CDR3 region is CASSEGDSNSPLHF. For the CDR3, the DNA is TGCGCCAGCAGTGAAGGAGACTCTAATTCACCCCTCCACTTT.

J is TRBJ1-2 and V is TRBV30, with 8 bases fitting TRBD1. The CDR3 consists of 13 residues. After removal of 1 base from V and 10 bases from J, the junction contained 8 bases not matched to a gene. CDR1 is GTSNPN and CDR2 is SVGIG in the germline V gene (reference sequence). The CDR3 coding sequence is TGTGCCTGGAGTGACCTGGGGACAGGAGCCTACACCTTC. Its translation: CAWSDLGTGAYTF.

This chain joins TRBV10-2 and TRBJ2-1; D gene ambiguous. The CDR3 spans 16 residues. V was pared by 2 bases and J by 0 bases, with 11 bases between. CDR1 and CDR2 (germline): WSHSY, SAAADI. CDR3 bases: TGCGCCAGCAGTGAGAGAGCGCCGAGCTCCTACAATGAGCAGTTCTTC. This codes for CASSERAPSSYNEQFF.

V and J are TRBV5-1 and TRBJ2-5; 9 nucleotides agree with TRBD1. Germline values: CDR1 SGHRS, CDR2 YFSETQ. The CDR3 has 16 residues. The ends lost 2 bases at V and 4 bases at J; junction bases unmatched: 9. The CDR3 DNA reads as TGCGCCAGCAGCTTCACGGGACAGGGATTGGGAGAGACCCAGTACTTC. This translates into CASSFTGQGLGETQYF.

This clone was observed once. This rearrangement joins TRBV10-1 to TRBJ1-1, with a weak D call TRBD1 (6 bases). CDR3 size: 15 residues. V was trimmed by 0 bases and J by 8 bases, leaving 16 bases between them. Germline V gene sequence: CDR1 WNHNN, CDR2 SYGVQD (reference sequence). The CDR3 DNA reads TGCGCCAGCAGTGAGTCTTCTACCCAGGGGATAGAAGCTTTCTTT. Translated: CASSESSTQGIEAFF.

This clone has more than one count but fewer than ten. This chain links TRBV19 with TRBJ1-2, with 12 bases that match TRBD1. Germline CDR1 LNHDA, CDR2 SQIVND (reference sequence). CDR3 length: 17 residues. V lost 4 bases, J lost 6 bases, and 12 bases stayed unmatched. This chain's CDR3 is CASSRFTSGTGGDGYTF. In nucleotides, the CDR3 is TGTGCCAGTAGTAGATTTACCTCCGGGACAGGGGGCGATGGCTACACCTTC.

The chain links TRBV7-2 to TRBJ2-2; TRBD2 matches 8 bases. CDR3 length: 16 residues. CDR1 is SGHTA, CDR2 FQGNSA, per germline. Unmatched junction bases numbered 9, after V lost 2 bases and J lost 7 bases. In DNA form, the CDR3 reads TGTGCCAGCAGCTTACTTGCGGGAGGCAAGGTCGGGGAGCTGTTTTTT. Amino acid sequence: CASSLLAGGKVGELFF.

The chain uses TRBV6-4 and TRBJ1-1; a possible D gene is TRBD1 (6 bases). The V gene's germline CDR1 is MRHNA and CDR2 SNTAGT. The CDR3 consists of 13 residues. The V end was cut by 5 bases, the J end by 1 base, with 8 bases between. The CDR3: CASSPQGNTEAFF. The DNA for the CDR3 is TGTGCCAGCAGTCCACAGGGGAACACTGAAGCTTTCTTT.

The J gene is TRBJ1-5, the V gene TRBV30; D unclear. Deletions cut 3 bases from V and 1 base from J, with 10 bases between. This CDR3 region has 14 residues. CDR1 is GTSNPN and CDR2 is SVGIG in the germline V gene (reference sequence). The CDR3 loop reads CAWRPGGSNQPQHF. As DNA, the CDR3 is TGTGCCTGGAGACCGGGTGGGAGCAATCAGCCCCAGCATTTT.

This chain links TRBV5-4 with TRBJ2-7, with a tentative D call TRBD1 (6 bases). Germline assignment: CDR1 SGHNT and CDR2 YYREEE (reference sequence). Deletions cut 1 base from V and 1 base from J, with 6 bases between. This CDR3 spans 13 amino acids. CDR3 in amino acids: CASSLQGSYEQYF. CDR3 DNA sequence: TGTGCCAGCAGCTTGCAGGGGTCCTACGAGCAGTACTTC. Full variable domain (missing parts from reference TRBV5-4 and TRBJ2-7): ETGVTQSPTHLIKTRGQQVTLRCSSQSGHNTVSWYQQALGQGPQFIFQYYREEENGRGNFPPRFSGLQFPNYSSELNVNALELDDSALYLCASSLQGSYEQYFGPGTRLTVT.

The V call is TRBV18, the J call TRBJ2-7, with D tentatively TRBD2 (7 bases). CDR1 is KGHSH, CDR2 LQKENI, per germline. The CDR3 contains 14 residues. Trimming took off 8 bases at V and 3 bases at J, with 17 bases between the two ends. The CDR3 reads CASVPGGVSYEQYF. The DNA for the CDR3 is TGTGCCAGCGTCCCGGGGGGCGTTAGCTACGAGCAGTACTTC.

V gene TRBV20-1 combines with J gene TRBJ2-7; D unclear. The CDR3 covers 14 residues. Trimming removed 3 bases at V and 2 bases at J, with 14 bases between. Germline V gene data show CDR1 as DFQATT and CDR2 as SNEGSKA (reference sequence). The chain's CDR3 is CSASLVEKAYEQYF. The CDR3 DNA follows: TGCAGTGCTAGTTTAGTCGAGAAAGCCTACGAGCAGTACTTC.

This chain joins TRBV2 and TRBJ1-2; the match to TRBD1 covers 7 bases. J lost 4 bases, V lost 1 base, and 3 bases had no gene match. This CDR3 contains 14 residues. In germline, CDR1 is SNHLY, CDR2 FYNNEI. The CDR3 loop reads CASSEEGAAYGYTF. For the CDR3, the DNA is TGTGCCAGCAGTGAAGAGGGGGCCGCCTATGGCTACACCTTC.

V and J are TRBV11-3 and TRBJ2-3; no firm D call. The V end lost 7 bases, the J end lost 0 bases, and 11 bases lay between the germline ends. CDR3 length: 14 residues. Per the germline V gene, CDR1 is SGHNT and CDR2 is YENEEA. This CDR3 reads CASTEVRSTDTQYF. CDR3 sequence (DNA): TGTGCCAGCACCGAGGTCCGAAGCACAGATACGCAGTATTTT.

The CDR3 DNA follows: TGTGCCAGCAGCTTAGGTTCGGTAGATACGCAGTATTTT. As protein: CASSLGSVDTQYF. The genes are TRBV11-3 and TRBJ2-3, with unresolved D. Germline CDR1 is SGHNT and CDR2 is YENEEA. Trimming shortened V by 1 base and J by 5 bases, and 7 bases separated the two germline ends. This CDR3 has 13 amino acids.

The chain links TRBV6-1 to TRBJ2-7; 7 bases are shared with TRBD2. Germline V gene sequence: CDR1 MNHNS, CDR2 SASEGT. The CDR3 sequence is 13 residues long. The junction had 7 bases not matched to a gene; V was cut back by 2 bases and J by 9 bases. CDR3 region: CASSEPTSLLQYF. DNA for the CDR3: TGTGCCAGCAGTGAACCGACTAGCTTGTTGCAGTACTTC.

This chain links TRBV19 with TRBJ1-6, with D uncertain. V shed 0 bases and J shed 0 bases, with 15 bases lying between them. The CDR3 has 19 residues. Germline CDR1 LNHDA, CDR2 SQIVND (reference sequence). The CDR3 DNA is TGTGCCAGTAGTATAGATCTATTTTGGGCATCCTCCTATAATTCACCCCTCCACTTT. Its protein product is CASSIDLFWASSYNSPLHF.

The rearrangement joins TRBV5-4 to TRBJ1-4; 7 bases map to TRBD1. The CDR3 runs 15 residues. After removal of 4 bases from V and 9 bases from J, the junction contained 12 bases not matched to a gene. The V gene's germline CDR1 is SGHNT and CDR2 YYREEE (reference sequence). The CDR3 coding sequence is TGTGCCAGCAGCCCTGGAGGGACAGCTACTCAAAAACTGTTTTTT. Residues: CASSPGGTATQKLFF.

The CDR3 protein is CASSLVLSAMVSEQFF. CDR3 coding DNA: TGCGCCAGCAGCTTGGTCCTGAGCGCCATGGTGAGTGAGCAGTTCTTC. The V call is TRBV5-1, the J call TRBJ2-1; D call uncertain. V lost 0 bases and J 9 bases, leaving 19 bases between the germline ends. The germline V gene has CDR1 SGHRS and CDR2 YFSETQ. This CDR3 contains 16 residues.

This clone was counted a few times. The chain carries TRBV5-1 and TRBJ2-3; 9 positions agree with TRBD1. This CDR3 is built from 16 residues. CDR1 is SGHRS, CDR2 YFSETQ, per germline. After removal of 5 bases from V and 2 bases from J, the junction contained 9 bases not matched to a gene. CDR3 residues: CASRAAGTGNTDTQYF. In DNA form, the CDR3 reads TGCGCCAGCAGGGCGGCCGGGACAGGGAACACAGATACGCAGTATTTT.

CDR3: CASSDPRWGVGTEAFF. CDR3 nucleotides: TGTGCCAGCAGTGACCCGCGATGGGGGGTAGGCACTGAAGCTTTCTTT. The V gene is TRBV2, the J gene TRBJ1-1; TRBD1 might be the D (5 bases). V lost 3 bases and J 4 bases, leaving 18 bases between the germline ends. The CDR3 runs to 16 residues. Germline values: CDR1 SNHLY, CDR2 FYNNEI.

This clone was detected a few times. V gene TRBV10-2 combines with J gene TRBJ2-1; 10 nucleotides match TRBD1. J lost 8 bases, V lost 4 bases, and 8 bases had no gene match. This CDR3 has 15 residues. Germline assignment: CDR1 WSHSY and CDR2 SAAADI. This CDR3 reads CASSVGQGKGDEQFF. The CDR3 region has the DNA TGCGCCAGCAGTGTGGGACAGGGGAAAGGGGATGAGCAGTTCTTC.

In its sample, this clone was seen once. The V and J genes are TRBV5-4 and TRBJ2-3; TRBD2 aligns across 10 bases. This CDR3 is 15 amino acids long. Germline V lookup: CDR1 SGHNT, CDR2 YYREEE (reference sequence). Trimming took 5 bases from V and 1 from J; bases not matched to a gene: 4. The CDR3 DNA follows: TGTGCCAGCAGGCCCGGGACTAGCGGCACAGATACGCAGTATTTT. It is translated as CASRPGTSGTDTQYF.